The source of this T cell receptor beta chain is a study of blood T cell repertoires in COVID-19. Original processing notes: Reference gene primers were amplified, and this amplification served to estimate nucleated cell counts. Data came from immunoSEQ multiplex PCR; TCRdb stores just in-frame clones and leaves some out. V, J and clone size were drawn from that table, and D and trimming were deduced from the DNA. Of 300,000 to 400,000 clones listed, 90% are singletons. Germline V gene sequence: CDR1 DFQATT, CDR2 SNEGSKA (reference sequence). The germline V and J ends were trimmed by 3 bases and 2 bases, with 10 bases remaining between them. This CDR3 spans 13 amino acids.

This clonotype originated in a woman aged 30 to 39 who had been exposed to COVID-19. The rearrangement joins TRBV20-1 to TRBJ1-2, with a weak D call TRBD1 (5 bases). Sequenced: PBMCs or T cells enriched from blood (not recorded which). CDR3 residues: CSASYRTNYGYTF. CDR3 coding DNA: TGCAGTGCTAGTTACAGGACCAACTATGGCTACACCTTC.